The 3 T cell receptor beta chains listed next were all sequenced from one sample in a study of T cell repertoires in cytomegalovirus infection. Each CDR3 protein gets one entry after TCRdb re-called the reads with MiXCR. The data contain hundreds of thousands of distinct CDR3 sequences, approximately 7% of them singletons. The specimen sequenced was PBMCs. These receptors were obtained from a human donor in good health (CMV status not recorded). Some clones in this sample may be carry-over from other donors' samples.

This clonotype was observed a few times. The chain carries TRBV14 and TRBJ2-1, with 8 nucleotides matching TRBD1. The germline CDR1 and CDR2 sequences are SGHDN and FVKESK. This CDR3 contains 16 residues. With V trimmed by 0 bases and J by 10 bases, 11 bases remained unmatched. DNA of the CDR3: TGTGCCAGCAGCCAAGACCGAGACAGGGGACAAGACGAGCAGTTCTTC. It specifies CASSQDRDRGQDEQFF.

This clonotype came up many times. The rearrangement links TRBV7-9 to TRBJ1-4; D might be TRBD1 (5 bases). Germline-derived CDR1 and CDR2 are SEHNR and FQNEAQ (reference sequence). The CDR3 has 15 residues. V lost 6 bases and J 8 bases, leaving 19 bases between the germline ends. The CDR3 nucleotides are TGTGCCAGCAGTACGGGGCTACGGGGGAAGGAAAAACTGTTTTTT. Translating gives CASSTGLRGKEKLFF.

This clonotype appeared many times. The chain couples TRBV20-1 to TRBJ2-2; 9 bases are a match to TRBD2. Germline CDR1 reads DFQATT; CDR2 reads SNEGSKA (reference sequence). The CDR3 consists of 15 residues. Trimming took 6 bases from V and 8 from J; bases not matched to a gene: 13. The CDR3 coding sequence is TGCAGTGCCAGCCTACGGCTAGCGGGGTCGGGGGAGCTGTTTTTT. Translation gives CSASLRLAGSGELFF.